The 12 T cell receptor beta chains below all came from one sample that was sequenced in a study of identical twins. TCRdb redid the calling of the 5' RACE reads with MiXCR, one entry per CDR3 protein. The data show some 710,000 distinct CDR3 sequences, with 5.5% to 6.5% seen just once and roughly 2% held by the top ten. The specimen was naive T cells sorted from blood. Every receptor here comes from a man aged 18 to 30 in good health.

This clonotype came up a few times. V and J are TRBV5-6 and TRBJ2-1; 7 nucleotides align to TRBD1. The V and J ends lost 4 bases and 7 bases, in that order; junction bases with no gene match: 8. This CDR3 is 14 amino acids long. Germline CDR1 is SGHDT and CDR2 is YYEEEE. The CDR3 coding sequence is TGTGCCAGCAGCCTGGACAGGCCTGGGAATGAGCAGTTCTTC. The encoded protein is CASSLDRPGNEQFF.

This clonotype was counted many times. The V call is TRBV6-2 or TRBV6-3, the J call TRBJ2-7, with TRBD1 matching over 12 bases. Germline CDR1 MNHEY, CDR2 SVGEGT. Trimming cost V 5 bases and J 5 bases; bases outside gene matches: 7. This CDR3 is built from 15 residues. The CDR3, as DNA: TGTGCCAGCAGTAACCGGGACAGGGGGCGCCACGAGCAGTACTTC. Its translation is CASSNRDRGRHEQYF.

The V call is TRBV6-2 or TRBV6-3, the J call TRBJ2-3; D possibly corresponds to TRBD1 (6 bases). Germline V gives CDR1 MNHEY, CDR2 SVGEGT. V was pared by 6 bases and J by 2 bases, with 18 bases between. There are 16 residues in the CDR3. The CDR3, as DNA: TGTGCCAGCAGCCGAACATCGACAGGTTACACAGATACGCAGTATTTT. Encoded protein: CASSRTSTGYTDTQYF.

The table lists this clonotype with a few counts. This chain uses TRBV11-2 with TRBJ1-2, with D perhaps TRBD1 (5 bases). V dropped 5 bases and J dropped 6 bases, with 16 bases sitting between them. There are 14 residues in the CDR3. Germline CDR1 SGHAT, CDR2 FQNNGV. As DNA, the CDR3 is TGTGCCAGCAGCCTAAACTTTGGGACGGATGGCTACACCTTC. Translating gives CASSLNFGTDGYTF.

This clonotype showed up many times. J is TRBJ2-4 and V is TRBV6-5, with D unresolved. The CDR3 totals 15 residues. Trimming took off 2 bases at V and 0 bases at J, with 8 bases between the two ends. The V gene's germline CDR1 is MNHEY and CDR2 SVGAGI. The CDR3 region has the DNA TGTGCCAGCAGTTACGACGTAGCAGCCAAAAACATTCAGTACTTC. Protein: CASSYDVAAKNIQYF.

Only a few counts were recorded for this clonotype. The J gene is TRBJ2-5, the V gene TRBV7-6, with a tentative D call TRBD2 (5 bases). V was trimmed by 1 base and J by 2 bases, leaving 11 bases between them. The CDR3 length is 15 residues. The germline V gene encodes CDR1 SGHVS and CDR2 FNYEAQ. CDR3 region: CASSLEVAMQETQYF. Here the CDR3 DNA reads TGTGCCAGCAGCTTAGAGGTAGCGATGCAAGAGACCCAGTACTTC.

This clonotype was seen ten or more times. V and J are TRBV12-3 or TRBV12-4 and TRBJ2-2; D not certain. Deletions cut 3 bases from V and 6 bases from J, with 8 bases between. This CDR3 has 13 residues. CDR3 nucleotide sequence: TGTGCCAGCAGTTTTTTCGGAGCCGGGGAGCTGTTTTTT. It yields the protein CASSFFGAGELFF.

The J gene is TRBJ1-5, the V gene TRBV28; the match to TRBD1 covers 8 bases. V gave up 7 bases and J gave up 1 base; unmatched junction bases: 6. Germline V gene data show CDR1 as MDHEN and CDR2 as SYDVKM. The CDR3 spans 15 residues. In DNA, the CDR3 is TGTGCCAGCAACCGACAGGGGCTGAGCAATCAGCCCCAGCATTTT. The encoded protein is CASNRQGLSNQPQHF.

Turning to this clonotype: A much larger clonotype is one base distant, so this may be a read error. The CDR3 sequence: CSARATTTSEQFF. CDR3 sequence (DNA): TGCAGTGCTAGAGCCACAACAACCAGTGAGCAGTTCTTC. The gene calls are TRBV20-1 and TRBJ2-1; D gene unclear. Germline-derived CDR1 and CDR2 are DFQATT and SNEGSKA (reference sequence). CDR3 length equals 13 residues. V shed 1 base and J shed 9 bases, with 13 bases lying between them.

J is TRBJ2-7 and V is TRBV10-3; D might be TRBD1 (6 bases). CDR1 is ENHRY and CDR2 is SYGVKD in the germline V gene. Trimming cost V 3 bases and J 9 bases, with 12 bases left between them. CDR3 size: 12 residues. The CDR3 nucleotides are TGTGCCATCAGTGATGGGACATTCGGGCAGTACTTC. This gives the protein CAISDGTFGQYF.

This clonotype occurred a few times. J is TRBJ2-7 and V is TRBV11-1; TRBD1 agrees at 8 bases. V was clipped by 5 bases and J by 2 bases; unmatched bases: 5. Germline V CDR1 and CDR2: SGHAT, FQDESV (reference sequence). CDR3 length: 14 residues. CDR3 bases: TGTGCCAGCAGCCGGGGCAGGGGGCCCTACGAGCAGTACTTC. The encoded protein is CASSRGRGPYEQYF.

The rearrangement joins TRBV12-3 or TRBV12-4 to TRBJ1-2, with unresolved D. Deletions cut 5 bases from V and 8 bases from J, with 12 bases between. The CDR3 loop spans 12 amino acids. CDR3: CASSGHTLGYTF. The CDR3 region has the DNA TGTGCCAGCAGTGGCCACACCCTAGGCTACACCTTC.